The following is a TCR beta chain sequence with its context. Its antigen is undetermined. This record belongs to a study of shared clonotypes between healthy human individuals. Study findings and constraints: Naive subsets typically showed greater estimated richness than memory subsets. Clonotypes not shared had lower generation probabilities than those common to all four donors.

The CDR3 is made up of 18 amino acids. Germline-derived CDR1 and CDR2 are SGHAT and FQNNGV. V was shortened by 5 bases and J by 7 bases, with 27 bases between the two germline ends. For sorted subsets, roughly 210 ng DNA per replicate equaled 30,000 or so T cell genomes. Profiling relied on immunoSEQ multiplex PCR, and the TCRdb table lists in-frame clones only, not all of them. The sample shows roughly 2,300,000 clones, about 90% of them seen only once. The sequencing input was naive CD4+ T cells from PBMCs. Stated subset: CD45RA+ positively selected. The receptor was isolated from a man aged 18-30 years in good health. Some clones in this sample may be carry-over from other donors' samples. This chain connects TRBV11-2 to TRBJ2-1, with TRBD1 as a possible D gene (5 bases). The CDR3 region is CASSPLPTGEDSRNEQFF. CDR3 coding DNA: TGTGCCAGCAGCCCGCTCCCCACCGGAGAAGACAGCCGTAATGAGCAGTTCTTC.